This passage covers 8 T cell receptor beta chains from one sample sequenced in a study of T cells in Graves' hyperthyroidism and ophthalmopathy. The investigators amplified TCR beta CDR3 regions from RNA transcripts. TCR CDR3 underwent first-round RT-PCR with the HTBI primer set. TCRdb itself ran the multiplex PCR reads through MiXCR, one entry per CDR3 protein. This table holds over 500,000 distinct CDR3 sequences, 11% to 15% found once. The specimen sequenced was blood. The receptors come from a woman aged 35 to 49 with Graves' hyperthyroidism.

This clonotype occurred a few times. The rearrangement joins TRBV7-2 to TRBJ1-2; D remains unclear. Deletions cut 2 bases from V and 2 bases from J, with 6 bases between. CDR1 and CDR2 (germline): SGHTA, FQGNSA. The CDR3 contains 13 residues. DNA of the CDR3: TGTGCCAGCAGCTTAAAGACAAACTATGGCTACACCTTC. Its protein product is CASSLKTNYGYTF.

CDR3 protein: CSVLGYTDTQYF. The CDR3 coding sequence is TGCAGCGTTTTGGGGTACACAGATACGCAGTATTTT. The chain is built from TRBV29-1 and TRBJ2-3; no reliable D call. This CDR3 comprises 12 residues. CDR1 and CDR2 from the germline V gene are SQVTM and ANQGSEA. V was pared by 5 bases and J by 2 bases, with 8 bases between.

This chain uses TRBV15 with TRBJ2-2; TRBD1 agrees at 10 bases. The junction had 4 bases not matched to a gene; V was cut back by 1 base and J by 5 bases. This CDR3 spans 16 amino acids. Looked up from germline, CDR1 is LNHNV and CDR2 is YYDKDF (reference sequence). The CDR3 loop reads CATSRAGTGVTGELFF. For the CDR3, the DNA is TGTGCCACCAGCAGAGCCGGGACAGGGGTTACCGGGGAGCTGTTTTTT.

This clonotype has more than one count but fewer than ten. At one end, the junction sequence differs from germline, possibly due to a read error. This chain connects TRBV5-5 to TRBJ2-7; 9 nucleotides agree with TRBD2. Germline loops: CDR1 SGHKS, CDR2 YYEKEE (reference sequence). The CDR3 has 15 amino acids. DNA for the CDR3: TGTGTCAGCAGCTCCCCTAGCGGGGCCCTTTACGAGCAGTACTTC. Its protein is CVSSSPSGALYEQYF.

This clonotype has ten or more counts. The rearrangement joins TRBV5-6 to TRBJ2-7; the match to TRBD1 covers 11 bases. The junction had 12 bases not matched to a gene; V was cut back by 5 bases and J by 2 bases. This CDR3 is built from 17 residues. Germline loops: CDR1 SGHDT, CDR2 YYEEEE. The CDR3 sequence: CASSLTASDRGPYEQYF. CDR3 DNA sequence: TGTGCCAGCAGTCTCACGGCCTCGGACAGGGGGCCCTACGAGCAGTACTTC.

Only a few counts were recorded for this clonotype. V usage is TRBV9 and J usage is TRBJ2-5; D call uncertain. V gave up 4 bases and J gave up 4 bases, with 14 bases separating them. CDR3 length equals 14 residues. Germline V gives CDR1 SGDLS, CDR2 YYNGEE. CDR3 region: CASSPLFLGETQYF. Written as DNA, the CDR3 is TGTGCCAGCAGCCCGTTGTTTCTGGGAGAGACCCAGTACTTC.

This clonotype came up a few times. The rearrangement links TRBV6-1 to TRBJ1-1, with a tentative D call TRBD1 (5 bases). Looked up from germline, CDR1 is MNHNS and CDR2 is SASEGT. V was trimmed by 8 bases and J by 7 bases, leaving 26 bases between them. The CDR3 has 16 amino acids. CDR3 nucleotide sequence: TGTGCCAGCGAAGAGTGGGGGGGGAAGGGAGGTGGTGAAGCTTTCTTT. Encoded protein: CASEEWGGKGGGEAFF.

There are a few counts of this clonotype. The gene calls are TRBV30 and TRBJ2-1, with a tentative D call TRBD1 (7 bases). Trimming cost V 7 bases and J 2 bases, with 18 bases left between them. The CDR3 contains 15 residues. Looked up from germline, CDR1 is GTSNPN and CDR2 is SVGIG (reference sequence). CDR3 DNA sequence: TGTGCCTCCCAGCTGCGGGACAGAGCCTACAATGAGCAGTTCTTC. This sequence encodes CASQLRDRAYNEQFF. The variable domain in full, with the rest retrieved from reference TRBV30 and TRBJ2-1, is SQTIHQWPATLVQPVGSPLSLECTVEGTSNPNLYWYRQAAGRGLQLLFYSVGIGQISSEVPQNLSASRPQDRQFILSSKKLLLSDSGFYLCASQLRDRAYNEQFFGPGTRLTVL.